A selection of T cell receptor beta chains follows, all from one sample in a study of a mutant IDH1 vaccine in newly diagnosed glioma. Produced via immunoSEQ multiplex PCR; TCRdb's table is partial and in-frame only. The repertoire includes around 50,000 clones, around 90% of them detected once, and about 4.6% sits in the top ten. Their specific antigens are unknown. Specimen: PBMCs, collected from a glioma patient whose treatment included an IDH1 peptide vaccine. The receptors were sampled from a woman aged 35 to 49 with glioma. The CDR3 runs from the conserved cysteine through the conserved F or W.

TRBV29-1,TRBJ2-5,CSVYGRDPQETQYF
TRBV11-2,TRBJ2-5,CASSYDPLETQYF
TRBV4-1,TRBJ1-5,CASSQGDRDSNQPQHF
TRBV27,TRBJ2-7,CASRRTTGGTYEQYF
TRBV29-1,TRBJ2-1,CSVASGPYNEQFF
TRBV5-8,TRBJ1-1,CASSRGGTNTEAFF
TRBV2,TRBJ2-2,CASRLAGGTGELFF
TRBV4-1,TRBJ2-7,CASQVDDRGRTYEQYF
TRBV4-2,TRBJ2-1,CASSSFRDKDDNEQFF
TRBV21-1,TRBJ2-2,CASSKIWVSPRAGELFF
TRBV6-4,TRBJ1-5,CANPGTGNPLRNQPQHF
TRBV10-3,TRBJ1-1,CASRKETEAFF
TRBV6-5,TRBJ1-1,CASSYSRGDTEAFF
TRBV6-1,TRBJ1-2,CASEGGQYGYTF
TRBV14,TRBJ2-2,CASSQDAGGTNTGELFF
TRBV13,TRBJ1-4,CASSSGQGGQANEKLFF
TRBV10-3,TRBJ1-2,CATLQNYGYTF
TRBV5-1,TRBJ2-2,CASRRTSGRVGELFF
TRBV15,TRBJ2-2,CATSRDLWGTGELFF
TRBV20-1,TRBJ2-7,CSARGPEQYF
TRBV5-4,TRBJ1-2,CASSFGGAHVRGYTF
TRBV7-3,TRBJ2-5,CASSFPGAAQYF
TRBV6-1,TRBJ2-5,CASLTFQETQYF
TRBV14,TRBJ2-5,CASSRGSGTQGETQYF
TRBV18,TRBJ2-7,CASSRAGGSLGEQYF
TRBV11-2,TRBJ2-7,CASSLHSLAYEQYF
TRBV29-1,TRBJ1-1,CSVAKGGTEAFF
TRBV4-3,TRBJ2-7,CASSQVQGPYEQYF
TRBV7-9,TRBJ2-7,CASSPTRDFRRQYF
TRBV4-2,TRBJ2-5,CASSQAAGGQETQYF
TRBV29-1,TRBJ2-7,CSVSLQGTYEQYF
TRBV5-5,TRBJ2-7,CASSLGLAGIYEQYF
TRBV7-9,TRBJ1-2,CASSLGLRGYTF
TRBV6-1,TRBJ2-7,CASSIYEQYF
TRBV15,TRBJ2-1,CATSRDWKNEQFF
TRBV6-5,TRBJ1-1,CASSIDWTAREAFF
TRBV25-1,TRBJ2-3,CASTPFAGGSADTQYF